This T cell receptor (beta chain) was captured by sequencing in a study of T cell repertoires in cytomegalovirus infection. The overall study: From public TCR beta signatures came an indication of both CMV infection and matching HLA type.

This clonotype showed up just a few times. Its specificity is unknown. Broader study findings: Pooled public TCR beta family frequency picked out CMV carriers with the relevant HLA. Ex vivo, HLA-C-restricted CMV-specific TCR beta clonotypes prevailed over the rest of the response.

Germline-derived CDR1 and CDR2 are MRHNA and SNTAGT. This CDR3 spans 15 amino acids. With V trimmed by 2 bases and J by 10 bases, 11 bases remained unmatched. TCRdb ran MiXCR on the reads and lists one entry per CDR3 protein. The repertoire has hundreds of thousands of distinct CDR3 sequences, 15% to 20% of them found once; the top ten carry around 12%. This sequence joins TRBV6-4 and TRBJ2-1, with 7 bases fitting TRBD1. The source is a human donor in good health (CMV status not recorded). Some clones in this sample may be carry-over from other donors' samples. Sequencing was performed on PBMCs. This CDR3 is CASSDGWTGDLEQFF. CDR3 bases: TGTGCCAGCAGTGACGGCTGGACAGGAGATCTAGAGCAGTTCTTC.